This T cell receptor (beta chain) was documented in a study of blood T cell repertoires in COVID-19. Study overall: There were acute and convalescent COVID-19 samples, and they came from the United States, Italy and Spain. PBMCs, B-cell-depleted T cells, or T cells were the source of the cDNA or gDNA that made up the material.

The V segment lost 4 bases and the J segment 4 bases; nucleotides outside the gene matches: 13. CDR1 and CDR2 from the germline V gene are SGHRS and YFSETQ. This CDR3 spans 17 amino acids. Original data processing: Amplification of reference gene primers was used by the study to estimate nucleated cell counts. TCRdb's copy holds only in-frame clones and misses some; the assay was immunoSEQ multiplex PCR. V and J calls and clone size are given by that table; D and trimming were obtained from the DNA. The sample shows fewer than 200,000 clones, over 75% of them seen only once. V gene TRBV5-1 combines with J gene TRBJ2-2; 7 nucleotides line up with TRBD2. Sample: peripheral blood. The TCR was taken from a woman of 80 years or more with acute or convalescent COVID-19. The CDR3 region has the DNA TGCGCCAGCAGCGAGACTAGCTCATTATTCGGCACCGGGGAGCTGTTTTTT. Translated, it gives CASSETSSLFGTGELFF.